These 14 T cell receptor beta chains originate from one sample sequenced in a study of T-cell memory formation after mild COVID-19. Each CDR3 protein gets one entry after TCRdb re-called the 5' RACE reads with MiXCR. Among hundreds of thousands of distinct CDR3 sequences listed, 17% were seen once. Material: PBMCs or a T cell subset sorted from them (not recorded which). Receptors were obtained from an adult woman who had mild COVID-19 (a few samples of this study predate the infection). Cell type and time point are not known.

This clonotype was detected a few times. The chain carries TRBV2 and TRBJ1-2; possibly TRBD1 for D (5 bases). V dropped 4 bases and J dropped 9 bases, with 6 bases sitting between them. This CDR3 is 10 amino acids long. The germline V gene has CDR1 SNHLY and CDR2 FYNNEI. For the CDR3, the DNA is TGTGCCAGCAGTGCGGGACGCTACACCTTC. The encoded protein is CASSAGRYTF.

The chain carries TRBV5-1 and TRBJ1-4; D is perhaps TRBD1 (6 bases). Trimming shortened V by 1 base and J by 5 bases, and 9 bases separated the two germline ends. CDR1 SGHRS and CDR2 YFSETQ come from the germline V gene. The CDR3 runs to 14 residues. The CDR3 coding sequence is TGCGCCAGCAGCTTGACCCAGGGGAATGAAAAACTGTTTTTT. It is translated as CASSLTQGNEKLFF.

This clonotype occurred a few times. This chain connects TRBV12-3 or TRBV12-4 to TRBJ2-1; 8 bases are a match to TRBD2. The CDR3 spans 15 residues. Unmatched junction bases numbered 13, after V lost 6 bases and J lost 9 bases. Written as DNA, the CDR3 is TGTGCCAGCAGCCCCAGGGGACTAGGAGTAGGTGAGCAGTTCTTC. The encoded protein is CASSPRGLGVGEQFF.

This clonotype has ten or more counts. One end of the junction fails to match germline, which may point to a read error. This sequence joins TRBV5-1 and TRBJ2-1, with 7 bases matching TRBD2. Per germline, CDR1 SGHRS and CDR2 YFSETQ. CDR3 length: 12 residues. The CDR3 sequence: CASSFGGDEQFF. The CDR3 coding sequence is TGTGCCAGCAGCTTTGGGGGGGATGAGCAGTTCTTC. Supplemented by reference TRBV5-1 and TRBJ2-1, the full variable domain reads KAGVTQTPRYLIKTRGQQVTLSCSPISGHRSVSWYQQTPGQGLQFLFEYFSETQRNKGNFPGRFSGRQFSNSRSEMNVSTLELGDSALYLCASSFGGDEQFFGPGTRLTVL.

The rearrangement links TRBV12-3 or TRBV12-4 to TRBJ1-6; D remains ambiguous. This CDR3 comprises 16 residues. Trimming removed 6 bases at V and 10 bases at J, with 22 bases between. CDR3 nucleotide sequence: TGTGCCAGCAGCTCCTCCGGAGGGTTCTACTTATCACCCCTCCACTTT. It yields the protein CASSSSGGFYLSPLHF.

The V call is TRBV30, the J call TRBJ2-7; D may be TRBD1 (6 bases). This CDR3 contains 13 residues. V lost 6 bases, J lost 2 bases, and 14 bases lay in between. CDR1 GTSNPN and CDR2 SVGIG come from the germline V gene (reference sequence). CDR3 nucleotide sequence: TGTGCCTGTATTACGGGGACACCCTACGAGCAGTACTTC. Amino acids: CACITGTPYEQYF.

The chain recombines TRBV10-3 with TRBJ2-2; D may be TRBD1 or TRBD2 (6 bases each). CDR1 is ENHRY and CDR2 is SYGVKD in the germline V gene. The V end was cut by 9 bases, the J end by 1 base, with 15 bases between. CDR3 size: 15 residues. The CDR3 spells CAIPGGTKNTGELFF. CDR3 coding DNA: TGTGCCATTCCAGGCGGGACAAAGAACACCGGGGAGCTGTTTTTT.

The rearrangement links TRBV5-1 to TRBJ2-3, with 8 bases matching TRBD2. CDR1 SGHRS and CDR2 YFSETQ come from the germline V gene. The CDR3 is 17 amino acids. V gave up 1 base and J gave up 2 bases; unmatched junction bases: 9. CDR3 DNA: TGCGCCAGCAGCTTGCCCCTCGCGGGGGGTCTCACAGATACGCAGTATTTT. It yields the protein CASSLPLAGGLTDTQYF.

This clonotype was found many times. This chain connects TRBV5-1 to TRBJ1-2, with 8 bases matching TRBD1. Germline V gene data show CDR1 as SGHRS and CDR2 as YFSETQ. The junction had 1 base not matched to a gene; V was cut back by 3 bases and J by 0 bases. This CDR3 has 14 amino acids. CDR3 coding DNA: TGCGCCAGCAGCTGGGGACAGGCTAACTATGGCTACACCTTC. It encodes CASSWGQANYGYTF.

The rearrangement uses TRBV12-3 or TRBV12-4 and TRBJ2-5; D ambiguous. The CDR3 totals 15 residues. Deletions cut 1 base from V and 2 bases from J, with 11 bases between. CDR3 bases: TGTGCCAGCAGTTTAGAATACCAGATTCAAGAGACCCAGTACTTC. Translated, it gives CASSLEYQIQETQYF.

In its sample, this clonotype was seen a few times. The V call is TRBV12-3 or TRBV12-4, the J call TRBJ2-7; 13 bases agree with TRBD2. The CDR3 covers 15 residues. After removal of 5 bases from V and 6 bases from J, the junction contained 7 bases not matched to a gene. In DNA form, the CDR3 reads TGTGCCAGCAGTCGACTAGCGGGAGGAATCGGCGAGCAGTACTTC. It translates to CASSRLAGGIGEQYF.

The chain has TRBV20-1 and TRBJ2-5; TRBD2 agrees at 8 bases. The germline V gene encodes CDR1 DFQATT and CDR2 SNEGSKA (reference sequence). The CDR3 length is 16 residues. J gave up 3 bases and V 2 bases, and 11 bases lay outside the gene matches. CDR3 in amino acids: CSARSREDPPKETQYF. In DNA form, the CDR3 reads TGCAGTGCTAGATCGCGGGAGGATCCCCCCAAAGAGACCCAGTACTTC.

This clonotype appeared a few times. CDR3 in amino acids: CASSLGYRTGAFTEAFF. DNA for the CDR3: TGTGCCAGCAGCTTAGGATACCGGACAGGGGCTTTCACTGAAGCTTTCTTT. This chain joins TRBV9 and TRBJ1-1; 9 nucleotides agree with TRBD1. Germline V gene sequence: CDR1 SGDLS, CDR2 YYNGEE. V trimming: 4 bases; J trimming: 4 bases; junction bases outside the gene matches: 14. CDR3 length: 17 residues.

The CDR3 spells CASSHPQGFDYGYTF. Written as DNA, the CDR3 is TGTGCCAGCAGCCATCCGCAGGGATTCGACTATGGCTACACCTTC. This chain uses TRBV11-1 with TRBJ1-2, with D perhaps matching TRBD1 (5 bases). The CDR3 extends over 15 amino acids. CDR1 SGHAT and CDR2 FQDESV come from the germline V gene (reference sequence). Trimming pared 5 bases from V and 3 bases from J, leaving 16 bases between.